These 16 T cell receptor beta chains share one sample of origin, sequenced in a study of cytomegalovirus exposure and HLA in healthy donors. 60 Vbeta and 13 Jbeta primers were used in PCR. Profiling relied on immunoSEQ multiplex PCR, and the TCRdb table lists in-frame clones only, not all of them. The sample has roughly 150,000 clones; around 83% are singletons. Sample: PBMCs. Receptor source: a woman aged 18-29 years in good health and CMV-seronegative.

V and J are TRBV28 and TRBJ2-7; D is perhaps TRBD2 (5 bases). The V gene lost 1 base and the J gene lost 7 bases, with 14 bases spanning the gap. The germline CDR1 and CDR2 sequences are MDHEN and SYDVKM. This CDR3 has 14 amino acids. The CDR3 bases are TGTGCCAGCAGTTTATCGCGGGCGCAGATAGAGCAGTACTTC. Its protein is CASSLSRAQIEQYF. Full variable domain (missing parts from reference TRBV28 and TRBJ2-7): DVKVTQSSRYLVKRTGEKVFLECVQDMDHENMFWYRQDPGLGLRLIYFSYDVKMKEKGDIPEGYSVSREKKERFSLILESASTNQTSMYLCASSLSRAQIEQYFGPGTRLTVT.

This sequence joins TRBV2 and TRBJ2-1; 10 nucleotides agree with TRBD2. The CDR3 is 15 residues long. The germline gives CDR1 SNHLY, CDR2 FYNNEI. The V and J ends lost 4 bases and 9 bases, in that order; junction bases with no gene match: 9. The CDR3 sequence is CASSGRLAGAGEQFF. In DNA form, the CDR3 reads TGTGCCAGCAGTGGTCGTCTAGCGGGAGCCGGTGAGCAGTTCTTC.

This chain joins TRBV4-3 and TRBJ2-5; 7 nucleotides match TRBD2. V lost 6 bases to trimming and J lost 5 bases; unmatched junction nucleotides: 15. The length of the CDR3 is 16 residues. From germline, CDR1 is LGHNA and CDR2 YSLEER. CDR3 protein: CASREVPAGTPETQYF. Here the CDR3 DNA reads TGCGCCAGCAGGGAAGTGCCAGCGGGGACCCCCGAGACCCAGTACTTC.

V usage is TRBV28 and J usage is TRBJ1-5; no reliable D call. The CDR3 has 14 residues. Germline V CDR1 and CDR2: MDHEN, SYDVKM. V gave up 5 bases and J gave up 0 bases, with 8 bases separating them. CDR3: CASSGQYSNQPQHF. As DNA, the CDR3 is TGTGCCAGCAGTGGGCAGTATAGCAATCAGCCCCAGCATTTT.

J is TRBJ1-6 and V is TRBV7-9; weak D call: TRBD1 (6 bases). The CDR3 has 14 amino acids. Germline loops: CDR1 SEHNR, CDR2 FQNEAQ (reference sequence). V lost 2 bases and J lost 9, with 11 bases in between. DNA of the CDR3: TGTGCCAGCAGCTTAAGGGGGTTAAGTTCACCCCTCCACTTT. Its protein product is CASSLRGLSSPLHF.

This clone was seen more than once but under ten times. CDR3 nucleotides: TGCAGCGTTGCCGGGGGGTCGGTCGACTATGGCTACACCTTC. It yields the protein CSVAGGSVDYGYTF. The V and J genes are TRBV29-1 and TRBJ1-2; D might be TRBD1 (5 bases). The CDR3 loop spans 14 amino acids. V lost 4 bases to trimming and J lost 3 bases, with 15 bases between them. CDR1 and CDR2 from the germline V gene are SQVTM and ANQGSEA.

J is TRBJ2-3 and V is TRBV7-9; D uncertain. Per the germline V gene, CDR1 is SEHNR and CDR2 is FQNEAQ (reference sequence). This CDR3 is built from 13 residues. Trimming took 5 bases from V and 5 from J, leaving 11 bases between them. In DNA form, the CDR3 reads TGTGCCAGCAGCGCCTTGAGAGGAGATACGCAGTATTTT. It is translated as CASSALRGDTQYF.

The chain uses TRBV11-2 and TRBJ2-1; D might be TRBD2 (5 bases). The V gene lost 5 bases and the J gene lost 5 bases, with 10 bases spanning the gap. This CDR3 is built from 13 residues. CDR1 SGHAT and CDR2 FQNNGV come from the germline V gene. The CDR3 spells CASSIGINNEQFF. CDR3 DNA: TGTGCCAGCAGCATCGGGATAAACAATGAGCAGTTCTTC. Looking up the rest from reference TRBV11-2 and TRBJ2-1 gives the full variable domain: EAGVAQSPRYKIIEKRQSVAFWCNPISGHATLYWYQQILGQGPKLLIQFQNNGVVDDSQLPKDRFSAERLKGVDSTLKIQPAKLEDSAVYLCASSIGINNEQFFGPGTRLTVL.

The V call is TRBV4-1, the J call TRBJ1-2; D is ambiguous. The CDR3 contains 15 residues. In germline, CDR1 is MGHRA, CDR2 YSYEKL. V was pared by 4 bases and J by 4 bases, with 16 bases between. The DNA for the CDR3 is TGCGCCAGCAGCCCGAGGGCAGTGGTTAGCTATGGCTACACCTTC. Translating it yields CASSPRAVVSYGYTF.

The chain couples TRBV6-1 to TRBJ1-1; D gene uncertain. Trimming stripped 6 bases from V and 0 bases from J, with 11 bases between. CDR1 MNHNS and CDR2 SASEGT come from the germline V gene. This CDR3 spans 14 amino acids. This CDR3 reads CASRSRELNTEAFF. The CDR3 nucleotides read TGTGCCAGCAGGAGCCGAGAACTGAACACTGAAGCTTTCTTT.

This chain joins TRBV29-1 and TRBJ1-2, with TRBD1 matching over 7 bases. Germline V gene sequence: CDR1 SQVTM, CDR2 ANQGSEA. The trim removed 4 bases at V and 4 bases at J, leaving 9 bases unmatched. The CDR3 is 14 amino acids. The CDR3: CSVGQGGDFYGYTF. The DNA for the CDR3 is TGCAGCGTTGGACAGGGAGGTGACTTCTATGGCTACACCTTC.

The chain combines TRBV13 with TRBJ1-5; TRBD1 might be the D (5 bases). In germline, CDR1 is PRHDT, CDR2 FYEKMQ (reference sequence). This CDR3 region has 14 residues. The ends were cut back, 6 bases at V and 3 bases at J, with 12 bases in the middle. In nucleotides, the CDR3 is TGTGCCAGCAGTCTCCAGGGAATCAATCAGCCCCAGCATTTT. Its translation is CASSLQGINQPQHF.

The V gene is TRBV6-1, the J gene TRBJ1-2, with TRBD1 matching over 8 bases. Trimming removed 11 bases from V and 3 bases from J; junction bases left unmatched: 8. This CDR3 comprises 13 residues. Per the germline V gene, CDR1 is MNHNS and CDR2 is SASEGT. Written as DNA, the CDR3 is TGTGCCGGCTCTCGGACAGGGCACTATGGCTACACCTTC. Its protein product is CAGSRTGHYGYTF.

This chain connects TRBV28 to TRBJ2-7; the match to TRBD1 covers 7 bases. Germline V gene data show CDR1 as MDHEN and CDR2 as SYDVKM. J gave up 12 bases and V 3 bases, and 14 bases lay outside the gene matches. This CDR3 comprises 14 residues. CDR3 amino acids: CASSFTGASTAGYF. Here the CDR3 DNA reads TGTGCCAGCAGTTTTACAGGGGCGTCCACCGCTGGGTACTTC. Together with reference TRBV28 and TRBJ2-7, the CDR3 gives the full variable domain: DVKVTQSSRYLVKRTGEKVFLECVQDMDHENMFWYRQDPGLGLRLIYFSYDVKMKEKGDIPEGYSVSREKKERFSLILESASTNQTSMYLCASSFTGASTAGYFGPGTRLTVT.

The chain recombines TRBV7-2 with TRBJ1-2; D unclear. Trimming left V 2 bases short and J 8 bases short, with 12 bases between. The CDR3 spans 13 residues. Germline CDR1 and CDR2: SGHTA and FQGNSA. The DNA of the CDR3 is TGTGCCAGCAGCTTACGCTCGGGTGACGGCTACACCTTC. It yields the protein CASSLRSGDGYTF.

This clone was seen more than once but under ten times. The chain carries TRBV5-4 and TRBJ2-7, with 8 positions matching TRBD1. The J segment lost 5 bases and the V segment lost 1 base, leaving 8 bases of the junction unmatched. This CDR3 is built from 15 residues. Germline V CDR1 and CDR2: SGHNT, YYREEE (reference sequence). The CDR3 DNA is TGTGCCAGCAGCTTGCTTCGGACAGGGTCGAACGAGCAGTACTTC. This gives the protein CASSLLRTGSNEQYF.